This T cell receptor (beta chain) appears in the sequencing data of a study of blood T cells in healthy people across ages (dated by TCRdb to 2014 to 2015). Regarding the research as a whole: Template switching captured roughly one uniquely barcoded TCR beta cDNA molecule per two T cells in model experiments. To avoid experimental bias, donors of different ages were distributed randomly across sequencing lanes. Using the same blood draw, the study looked at two additional independent replicas of 1 million unique cDNA reads for two donors, one aged 18 to 30 and the other aged 80 or older. The donors were split into four age groups: young (average around 17 years), middle-aged (39), aged (more than 55) and long-lived (under 90). Age-related changes in TCR beta repertoire diversity were measured in the study by deep sequencing normalized with unique cDNA molecular identifiers.

The donors were roughly 38 Caucasian individuals from Russia, aged about 6 to 95 years, who were systemically healthy. Each donor gave about 9.8 milliliters of peripheral blood, drawn into EDTA-treated Vacutainer tubes. PBMCs were isolated by Ficoll-Paque density-gradient centrifugation, with at least 7 million obtained per sample. Trizol reagent was used to extract total RNA from PBMCs, with at least 6 micrograms per sample. For every donor, an aliquot of PBMCs went through flow cytometry to measure the percentages of naive CD45RAhigh/CD27high T cells. As for this clonotype: Its antigen is unknown. Base qualities were left out, and no much larger clone turns up one base away.

The receptor library was made with 5' RACE. Sequencing was carried out with an Illumina HiSeq 2500. A second PCR of roughly 7 to 12 cycles was performed with a sample-barcoded 5' primer and a J-beta primer mix. A unique molecular identifier was introduced onto each TCR beta cDNA molecule by a template-switch 5' adaptor carrying 12 random nucleotides. Each sample yielded at least 3 million CDR3-containing paired-end reads. The Mint cDNA synthesis kit, primed by a TRBC-specific oligonucleotide, was used to synthesize first-strand cDNA from all RNA. All cDNA was treated with uracil-DNA glycosylase and then went through a first 18-cycle PCR with the universal primers M1SS and BC2_uni_R. Under the source paper's analysis protocol: Normalization of each sample was performed by random selection of 1 million high-quality reads, each carrying a distinct molecular identifier. Instead of being binned into consensus sequences, reads with shared molecular identifiers were discarded. CDR3 identification, clonotype clustering and error correction used MiTCR with a Q25 quality threshold and the strictest error-elimination algorithm. A nonparametric unseen species model with Euler transformation was used to estimate a lower bound on total TCR beta diversity. The public reads were reanalyzed by TCRdb: fastp trimming at Q25, MiXCR alignment, in-frame beta chains only. Rows with a matching CDR3 protein are joined into one entry that keeps the most common DNA and genes. Clone size and V and J calls follow TCRdb, not the original study. The sample contains around 1.7 million distinct CDR3 sequences, approximately 28% of them found a single time. The ten largest account for 7.7% of the sample.

CDR1 and CDR2 are read off the germline V gene (reference sequence) as DFQATT and SNEGSKA. Trimming at the junction amounts to 5 bases on V and 5 bases on J, and the germline ends lie 14 bases apart. Taken from cysteine to phenylalanine, the CDR3 has 13 residues. Here the CDR3 DNA is all that survives: 39 bases in frame from base 1. Overall results and qualifications from the work: Because the CMV infection status of the donors was unknown, age-related changes in expanded clonotypes may potentially have been confounded. Compared with the aged group, more naive CD4+ T cells, fewer expanded clones and increased TCR diversity were shown by the long-lived group, suggesting age selection. Observed TCR beta diversity per million T cells fell roughly linearly with age, and a significant reduction was already apparent by age around 40. Estimates of total diversity based on one million sequenced T cells were regarded as lower bounds and as underestimates. Conclusive comparison of naive and antigen-experienced compartments was prevented by the profiling of bulk unsorted PBMCs. A strong correlation was found between observed TCR beta diversity and the percentage of naive T cells measured by flow cytometry.

The source is a young woman in good health. The sample comprised blood. The rearranged segments are TRBV20-1 and TRBJ2-3; 6 matching bases give a weak D call of TRBD1. The CDR3 reads CSAGGRSGDTQYF. The DNA sequence is TGCAGTGCTGGGGGCAGGTCCGGAGATACGCAGTATTTT.